This T cell receptor (beta chain) was identified in a study of blood T cell repertoires in COVID-19. Repertoires were generated with immunoSEQ multiplex PCR, while TCRdb's copy carries only in-frame clones and drops some. The sample records over 110,000 clones, over 80% being singletons. The cohort comprised adults aged 18 to 89 years residing in approximately 25 US areas. There are 14 residues in the CDR3. Germline CDR1 MNHEY, CDR2 SVGAGI. Trimming removed 5 bases at V and 7 bases at J, with 14 bases between. The clonotype was recovered from a man aged 55-75 years who had recovered from COVID-19. The sample taken for sequencing was PBMCs or T cells enriched from blood (not recorded which). V gene TRBV6-5 combines with J gene TRBJ2-2, with a tentative D call TRBD1 (6 bases). The CDR3 reads CASSIPGTLGELFF. DNA for the CDR3: TGTGCCAGCAGTATACCCGGGACACTCGGGGAGCTGTTTTTT.